This passage covers 15 T cell receptor beta chains from one sample sequenced in a study of blood T cell repertoires in COVID-19. Profiling relied on immunoSEQ multiplex PCR, and the TCRdb table lists in-frame clones only, not all of them. The sample yields about 84,000 clones, 83% seen once. The specimen was peripheral blood. Source of these receptors: an elderly woman with acute or convalescent COVID-19.

V gene TRBV11-2 combines with J gene TRBJ2-7, with D uncertain. The CDR3 has 11 amino acids. Germline CDR1 reads SGHAT; CDR2 reads FQNNGV. V was pared by 5 bases and J by 3 bases, with 5 bases between. The DNA for the CDR3 is TGTGCCAGCAGCCGCGGCTACGAGCAGTACTTC. This translates into CASSRGYEQYF.

This chain joins TRBV3-1 (or the pseudogene TRBV3-2) and TRBJ2-1; 8 bases are shared with TRBD2. The CDR3 sequence is 14 residues long. In germline, CDR1 is LGHDT, CDR2 YNNKEL (reference sequence). The V gene end was trimmed by 6 bases and the J gene end by 2 bases; junction bases not matched to a gene: 3. The CDR3 DNA is TGTGCCAGCAGTCGGACTAGCACCTACAATGAGCAGTTCTTC. Protein: CASSRTSTYNEQFF.

This clone was found once. V and J are TRBV7-2 and TRBJ1-2; 7 bases fit TRBD1. The length of the CDR3 is 16 residues. With V trimmed by 0 bases and J by 2 bases, 6 bases remained unmatched. Per the germline V gene, CDR1 is SGHTA and CDR2 is FQGNSA. The CDR3 loop is CASSLARWDRNYGYTF. DNA of the CDR3: TGTGCCAGCAGCTTAGCACGGTGGGACAGAAACTATGGCTACACCTTC.

The genes are TRBV18 and TRBJ2-7; the match to TRBD2 covers 12 bases. The trim removed 0 bases at V and 4 bases at J, leaving 4 bases unmatched. Per the germline V gene, CDR1 is KGHSH and CDR2 is LQKENI. CDR3 size: 16 residues. CDR3 bases: TGTGCCAGCTCACCACCGACTAGCGGGAGCCCTTACGAGCAGTACTTC. Translated, it gives CASSPPTSGSPYEQYF.

The chain is built from TRBV7-9 and TRBJ2-1, with 7 bases identical to TRBD2. With V trimmed by 2 bases and J by 6 bases, 4 bases remained unmatched. The CDR3 sequence is 14 residues long. Germline CDR1 reads SEHNR; CDR2 reads FQNEAQ (reference sequence). The CDR3 loop reads CASSLIAGGNEQFF. CDR3 bases: TGTGCCAGCAGCTTAATAGCGGGTGGCAATGAGCAGTTCTTC.

The CDR3 region is CASSLLDQAPYNEQFF. For the CDR3, the DNA is TGTGCCAGCAGCTTACTCGACCAGGCACCCTACAATGAGCAGTTCTTC. The chain employs TRBV6-6 and TRBJ2-1; D remains unclear. Per the germline V gene, CDR1 is MNHNY and CDR2 is SVGAGI (reference sequence). V gave up 6 bases and J gave up 2 bases, with 17 bases separating them. CDR3 length: 16 amino acids.

The chain carries TRBV7-2 and TRBJ1-5, with 9 bases lining up with TRBD1. Germline V gives CDR1 SGHTA, CDR2 FQGNSA. The junction had 7 bases not matched to a gene; V was cut back by 4 bases and J by 0 bases. There are 17 residues in the CDR3. This CDR3 reads CASSSGTGLYSNQPQHF. In DNA, the CDR3 is TGTGCCAGCAGCTCCGGGACAGGGCTTTATAGCAATCAGCCCCAGCATTTT.

The chain couples TRBV18 to TRBJ2-2; D not resolved. The germline V gene encodes CDR1 KGHSH and CDR2 LQKENI. The CDR3 is 12 amino acids. Trimming shortened V by 3 bases and J by 7 bases, and 6 bases separated the two germline ends. DNA for the CDR3: TGTGCCAGCTCACCTCCCTTCGGGGAGCTGTTTTTT. Translation gives CASSPPFGELFF.

The chain employs TRBV5-8 and TRBJ2-5; D is perhaps TRBD1 (5 bases). V lost 2 bases and J 2 bases, leaving 16 bases between the germline ends. The CDR3 is 16 residues long. In germline, CDR1 is SGHTS, CDR2 YDEGEE. CDR3 in DNA: TGTGCCAGCAGCTTCTTCGGAGCAGGGCCGCAAGAGACCCAGTACTTC. Translated: CASSFFGAGPQETQYF.

This clone occurred a few times. The chain joins TRBV19 to TRBJ2-7; D is unclear. CDR3 length: 11 residues. V dropped 5 bases and J dropped 3 bases, with 5 bases sitting between them. Germline CDR1 LNHDA, CDR2 SQIVND (reference sequence). CDR3 in DNA: TGTGCCAGTAGTTCCAACTACGAGCAGTACTTC. Translation: CASSSNYEQYF.

This chain uses TRBV2 with TRBJ2-3, with D perhaps matching TRBD2 (5 bases). V was pared by 4 bases and J by 4 bases, with 9 bases between. The CDR3 sequence is 13 residues long. Per germline, CDR1 SNHLY and CDR2 FYNNEI. CDR3 amino acids: CASSGQEADTQYF. The CDR3 DNA reads TGTGCCAGCAGTGGCCAGGAGGCAGATACGCAGTATTTT.

This chain links TRBV30 with TRBJ1-5; no clear D gene. Trimming cost V 0 bases and J 4 bases, with 13 bases left between them. The germline V gene encodes CDR1 GTSNPN and CDR2 SVGIG (reference sequence). This CDR3 is built from 15 residues. DNA for the CDR3: TGTGCCTGGAGTGTACTTGGGCCCCAGAATCAGCCCCAGCATTTT. It encodes CAWSVLGPQNQPQHF.

The chain couples TRBV29-1 to TRBJ2-1, with D hard to call. This CDR3 region has 13 residues. V shed 5 bases and J shed 6 bases, with 14 bases lying between them. The germline V gene encodes CDR1 SQVTM and CDR2 ANQGSEA. CDR3: CSVSWSLANEQFF. The DNA for the CDR3 is TGCAGCGTTTCCTGGTCGTTGGCCAATGAGCAGTTCTTC.

This rearrangement joins TRBV7-2 to TRBJ2-2; perhaps TRBD1 as D (7 bases). With 5 bases removed from V and 0 bases from J, the gap between germline ends came to 13 bases. CDR3 length: 16 residues. Germline-derived CDR1 and CDR2 are SGHTA and FQGNSA. CDR3 nucleotide sequence: TGTGCCAGCAGCACCCAGGGGGGAGCGAACACCGGGGAGCTGTTTTTT. It yields the protein CASSTQGGANTGELFF. The variable domain in full, with the rest retrieved from reference TRBV7-2 and TRBJ2-2, is GAGVSQSPSNKVTEKGKDVELRCDPISGHTALYWYRQSLGQGLEFLIYFQGNSAPDKSGLPSDRFSAERTGGSVSTLTIQRTQQEDSAVYLCASSTQGGANTGELFFGEGSRLTVL.

This chain connects TRBV11-2 to TRBJ2-1, with D perhaps matching TRBD2 (6 bases). V was trimmed by 5 bases and J by 2 bases, leaving 10 bases between them. The CDR3 is 14 residues long. Germline CDR1 and CDR2: SGHAT and FQNNGV. In nucleotides, the CDR3 is TGTGCCAGCAGCCCCCGGGAGACCTACAATGAGCAGTTCTTC. Amino acid sequence: CASSPRETYNEQFF.